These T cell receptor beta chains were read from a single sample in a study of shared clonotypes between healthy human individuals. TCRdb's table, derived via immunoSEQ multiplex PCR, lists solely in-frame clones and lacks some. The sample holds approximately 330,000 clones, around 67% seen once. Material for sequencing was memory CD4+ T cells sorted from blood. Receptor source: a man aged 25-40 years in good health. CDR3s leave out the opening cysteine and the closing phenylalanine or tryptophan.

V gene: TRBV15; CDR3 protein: ATSSGTISSNQPQH
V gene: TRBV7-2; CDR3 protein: ASSPTGRLAGGETQY
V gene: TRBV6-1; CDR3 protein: ASSLTDYGYT
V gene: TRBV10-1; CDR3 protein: ANNCRDRKAYEQY
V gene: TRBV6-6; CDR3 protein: ASKSTGGTGELF
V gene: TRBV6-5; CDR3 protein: ASSSTTSGADTQY
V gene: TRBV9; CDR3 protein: ASTRRGPHALAQY
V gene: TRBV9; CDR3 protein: ASSVDRADTQY
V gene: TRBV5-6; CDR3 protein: ASSPVGTEKLF
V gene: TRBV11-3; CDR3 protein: ASRGAGELF
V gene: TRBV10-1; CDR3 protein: ASSEREGGELF
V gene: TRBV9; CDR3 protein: ASKRSGGQTQY
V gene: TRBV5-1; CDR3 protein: ASSLGAYEQY
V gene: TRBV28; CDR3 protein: ASNGSGGTGELF
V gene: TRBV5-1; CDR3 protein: ASSGGLQGAQWETQY
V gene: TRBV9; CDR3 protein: ASSVEYRLYNEQF
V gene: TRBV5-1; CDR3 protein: ASSPGLGTEAF
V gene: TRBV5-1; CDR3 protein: ASSGLAGRSNEQF
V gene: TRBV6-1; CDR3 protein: ASSEGHGPTDTQY
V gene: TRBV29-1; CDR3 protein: SVTRTGDRDGYT
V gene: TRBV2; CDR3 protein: ASSYGTSNTGELF
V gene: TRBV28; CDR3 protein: ASSVPSVFF
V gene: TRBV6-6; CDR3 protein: ASSGVCQPQH
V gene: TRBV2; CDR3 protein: ASSYQGADTGELF
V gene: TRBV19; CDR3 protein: ASSIVAFMNTEAF
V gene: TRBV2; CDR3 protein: ASTGSYEQY
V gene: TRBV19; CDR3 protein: ASSPLRTGPSYEQY
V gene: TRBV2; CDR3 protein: ASSEGTDLEQY
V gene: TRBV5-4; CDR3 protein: ASSRGQGSTDTQY
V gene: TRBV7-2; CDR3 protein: AVASGRIGEQF
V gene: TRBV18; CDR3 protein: ASSPLGGNTEAF
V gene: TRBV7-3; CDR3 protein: ASAQGDEQF
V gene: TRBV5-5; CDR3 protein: ASSLAGTGETQY
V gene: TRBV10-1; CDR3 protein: ASSDQPNQPQH
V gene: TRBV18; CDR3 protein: ASSPPGTGARETQY
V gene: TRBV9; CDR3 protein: ASSGTSGSFGTDTQY
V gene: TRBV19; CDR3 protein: ASSTSTSLWGPQH
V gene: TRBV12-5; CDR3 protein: ASARTGEADTQY
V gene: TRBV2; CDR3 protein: ASSGRVGGNQPQH
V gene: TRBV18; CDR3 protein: ASSPPGGTDTQY
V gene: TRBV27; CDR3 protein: ASSSRGPLARAF
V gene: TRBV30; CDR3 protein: AWTGQVNEKLF
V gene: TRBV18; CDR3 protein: ASSPSGGADTQY
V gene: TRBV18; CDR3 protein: ASSPPRTSGRYNEQF
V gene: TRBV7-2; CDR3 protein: ASSLVFGSGELF
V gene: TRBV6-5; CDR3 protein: ASRAGVIQPQH
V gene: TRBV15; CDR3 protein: ATSSPLGGVSGNTIY
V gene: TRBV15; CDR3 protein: ATSRDRASGYT
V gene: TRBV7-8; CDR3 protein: ASSHDRGEQY
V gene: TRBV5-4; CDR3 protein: ALMGRERSDTQY
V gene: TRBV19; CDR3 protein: ASSIGAGLMRSGYT
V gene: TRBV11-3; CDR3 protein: ASSPPQTGPEQY
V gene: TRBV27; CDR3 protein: ATLSFDPYSYNEQF
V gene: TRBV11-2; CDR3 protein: ASSPGPFSYNEQF
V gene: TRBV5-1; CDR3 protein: ASSFGKGNTEAF
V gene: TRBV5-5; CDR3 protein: ASSWMGGPSEQY
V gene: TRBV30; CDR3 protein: AWNPSGGSQPQH
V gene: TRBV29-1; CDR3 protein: SVTRGAYGYT
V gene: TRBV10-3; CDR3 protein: ASSSTGGTEAF